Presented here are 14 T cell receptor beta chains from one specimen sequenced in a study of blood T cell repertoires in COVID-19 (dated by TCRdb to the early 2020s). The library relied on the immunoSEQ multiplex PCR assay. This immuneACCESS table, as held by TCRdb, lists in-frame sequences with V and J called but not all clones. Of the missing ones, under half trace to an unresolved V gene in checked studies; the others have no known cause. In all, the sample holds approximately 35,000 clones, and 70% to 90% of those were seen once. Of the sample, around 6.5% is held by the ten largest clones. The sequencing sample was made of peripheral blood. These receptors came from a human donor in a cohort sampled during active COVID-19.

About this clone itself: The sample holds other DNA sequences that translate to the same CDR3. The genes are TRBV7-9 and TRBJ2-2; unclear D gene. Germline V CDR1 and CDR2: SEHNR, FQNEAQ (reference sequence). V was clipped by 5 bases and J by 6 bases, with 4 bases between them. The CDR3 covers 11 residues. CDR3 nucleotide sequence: TGTGCCAGCAGCCCGGCCGGGGAGCTGTTTTTT. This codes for CASSPAGELFF.

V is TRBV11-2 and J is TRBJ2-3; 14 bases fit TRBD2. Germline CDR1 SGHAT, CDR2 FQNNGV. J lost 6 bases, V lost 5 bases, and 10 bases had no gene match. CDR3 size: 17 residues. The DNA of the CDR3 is TGTGCCAGCAGCGCACGACTAGCGGGAGGGCCGGAGGATACGCAGTATTTT. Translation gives CASSARLAGGPEDTQYF.

The CDR3 nucleotides are TGTGCCAGCAGCTTGACGGCAGGCGGGGGAAAACTGTTTTTT. Amino acids: CASSLTAGGGKLFF. The chain links TRBV5-6 to TRBJ1-4; a possible D gene is TRBD1 (5 bases). The length of the CDR3 is 14 residues. CDR1 is SGHDT, CDR2 YYEEEE, per germline. V was cut by 1 base and J by 10 bases, with 14 bases left in between.

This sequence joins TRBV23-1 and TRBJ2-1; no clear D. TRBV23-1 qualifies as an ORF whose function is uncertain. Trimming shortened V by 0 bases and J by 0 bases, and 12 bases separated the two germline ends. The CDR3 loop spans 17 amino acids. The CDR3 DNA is TGCGCCAGCAGTCAATCTTTCGCAAGACTCTCCTACAATGAGCAGTTCTTC. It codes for CASSQSFARLSYNEQFF.

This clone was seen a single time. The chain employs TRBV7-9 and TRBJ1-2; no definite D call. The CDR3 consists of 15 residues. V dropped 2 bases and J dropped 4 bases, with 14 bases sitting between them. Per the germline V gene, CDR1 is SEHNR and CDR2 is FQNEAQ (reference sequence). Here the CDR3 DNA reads TGTGCCAGCAGCTTACTAGTCTTTCCCCTCTATGGCTACACCTTC. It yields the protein CASSLLVFPLYGYTF. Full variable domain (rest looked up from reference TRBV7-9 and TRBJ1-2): DTGVSQNPRHKITKRGQNVTFRCDPISEHNRLYWYRQTLGQGPEFLTYFQNEAQLEKSRLLSDRFSAERPKGSFSTLEIQRTEQGDSAMYLCASSLLVFPLYGYTFGSGTRLTVV.

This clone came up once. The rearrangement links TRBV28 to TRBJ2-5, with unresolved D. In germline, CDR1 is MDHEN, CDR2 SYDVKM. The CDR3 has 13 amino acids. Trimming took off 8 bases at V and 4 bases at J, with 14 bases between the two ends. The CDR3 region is CASSLGSRETQYF. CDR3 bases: TGTGCCAGCTCCTTGGGTAGCAGAGAGACCCAGTACTTC.

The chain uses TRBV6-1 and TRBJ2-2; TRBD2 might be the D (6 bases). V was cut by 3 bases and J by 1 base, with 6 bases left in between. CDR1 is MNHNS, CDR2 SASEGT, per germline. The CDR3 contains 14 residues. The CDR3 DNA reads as TGTGCCAGCAGTGAGGGACTGAACACCGGGGAGCTGTTTTTT. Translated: CASSEGLNTGELFF.

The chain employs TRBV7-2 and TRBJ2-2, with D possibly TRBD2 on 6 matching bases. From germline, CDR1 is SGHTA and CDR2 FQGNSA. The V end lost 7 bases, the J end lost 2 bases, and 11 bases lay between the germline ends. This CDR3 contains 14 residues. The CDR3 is CASTGLSNTGELFF. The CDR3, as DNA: TGTGCCAGCACCGGACTAAGTAACACCGGGGAGCTGTTTTTT.

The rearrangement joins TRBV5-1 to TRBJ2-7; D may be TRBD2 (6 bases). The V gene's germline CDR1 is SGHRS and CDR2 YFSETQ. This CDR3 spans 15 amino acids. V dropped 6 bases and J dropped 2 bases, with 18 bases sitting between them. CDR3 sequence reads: CASNPTGGATYEQYF. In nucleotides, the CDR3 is TGCGCCAGCAACCCCACTGGCGGGGCAACCTACGAGCAGTACTTC.

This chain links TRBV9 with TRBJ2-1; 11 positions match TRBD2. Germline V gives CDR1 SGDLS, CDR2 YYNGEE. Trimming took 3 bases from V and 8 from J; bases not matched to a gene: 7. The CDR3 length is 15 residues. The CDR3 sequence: CASSATSGTFHEQFF. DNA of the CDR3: TGTGCCAGCAGCGCGACTAGCGGGACTTTCCATGAGCAGTTCTTC.

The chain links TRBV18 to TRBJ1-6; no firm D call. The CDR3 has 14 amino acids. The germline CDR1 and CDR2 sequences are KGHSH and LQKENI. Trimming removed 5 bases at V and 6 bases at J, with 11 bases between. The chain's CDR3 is CASSTAARNSPLHF. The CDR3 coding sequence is TGTGCCAGCTCAACAGCGGCGCGTAATTCACCCCTCCACTTT.

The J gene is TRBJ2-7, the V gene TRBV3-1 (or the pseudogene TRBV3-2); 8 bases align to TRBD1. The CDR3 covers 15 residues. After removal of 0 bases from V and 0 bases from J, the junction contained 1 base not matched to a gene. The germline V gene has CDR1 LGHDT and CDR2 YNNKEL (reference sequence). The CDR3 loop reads CASSQETGASYEQYF. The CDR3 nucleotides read TGTGCCAGCAGCCAAGAGACAGGGGCCTCCTACGAGCAGTACTTC.

The CDR3 region has the DNA TGTGCCAGCAGCCCGGACAGGGGTTACGGGCAGCCCCAGCATTTT. Its translation: CASSPDRGYGQPQHF. The gene calls are TRBV6-5 and TRBJ1-5, with TRBD1 matching 9 bases. This CDR3 region has 15 residues. J lost 7 bases, V lost 6 bases, and 10 bases had no gene match. Germline lookup yields CDR1 MNHEY and CDR2 SVGAGI.

The CDR3 DNA follows: TGTGCCACCATCTCACTGGGCAGGGCGAGAAACACCATATATTTT. Protein sequence: CATISLGRARNTIYF. The chain carries TRBV6-5 and TRBJ1-3; perhaps TRBD1 as D (5 bases). This CDR3 region has 15 residues. Germline V gene lookup returns CDR1 MNHEY and CDR2 SVGAGI. The germline V and J ends were trimmed by 10 bases and 5 bases, with 21 bases remaining between them.